This TCR beta chain was observed in a study of T cell clones after liver transplantation. Study as a whole: Pre-transplant mixed lymphocyte reactions yielded third-party-reactive TCRbeta sequences as comparators for graft-donor-reactive sequences. Until 12-24 months post-transplant, subjects got standard immunosuppression and no induction.

Points on this clone: Its specificity is not known.

CDR3 size: 15 residues. V dropped 0 bases and J dropped 2; count of bases not matched to a gene: 1. The V gene's germline CDR1 is KGHSH and CDR2 LQKENI. TCRdb's table, derived via immunoSEQ multiplex PCR, lists solely in-frame clones and lacks some. The top ten clones hold about 0.79% of a sample with fewer than 85,000 clones, around 80% of them seen once. Study-wide findings and caveats: In two subjects, few donor cells limited the measurable donor-reactive repertoire. Circulating graft-donor-reactive CD4 TCRbeta sequences fell significantly post-transplant in 5 of 8 subjects.

The J gene is TRBJ2-5, the V gene TRBV18, with TRBD2 matching over 9 bases. This sample comprised CD4+ T cells from blood, obtained 12 months after liver transplant. The TCR sequence derives from a human patient who received a liver transplant. The graft donor may have contributed some T cells. CDR3 in amino acids: CASSPPAGGQETQYF. The CDR3 nucleotides read TGTGCCAGCTCACCACCTGCGGGGGGGCAAGAGACCCAGTACTTC.